One and the same sample provided the 7 T cell receptor beta chains below, sequenced in a study of response to subunit inactivated influenza vaccine (dated by TCRdb to 2016 to 2019). Libraries were built with RT-PCR. The reads were generated on an Illumina HiSeq 2500. Clones were called with MiXCR by TCRdb after fastp trimmed the public reads at Q25, and only in-frame beta chains were retained. Each record represents a unique CDR3 protein, reported with the most common genes and DNA among its rows. Here the sample has some 640,000 distinct CDR3 sequences; around 14% occur a single time. The ten largest account for 5.5% to 7% of the sample. This sample comprised PBMCs from blood, obtained around 14 days before vaccination. The receptors were sampled from a man aged 50 to 60 who received an inactivated influenza vaccine. Donor details come from another sample of the same person, matched by shared clones.

The chain recombines TRBV7-2 with TRBJ2-1; D possibly corresponds to TRBD2 (5 bases). The germline V gene has CDR1 SGHTA and CDR2 FQGNSA. With 4 bases removed from V and 0 bases from J, the gap between germline ends came to 10 bases. The length of the CDR3 is 15 residues. CDR3 protein: CASSYLANSYNEQFF. CDR3 coding DNA: TGTGCCAGCAGCTATTTAGCGAACTCCTACAATGAGCAGTTCTTC.

The chain is built from TRBV2 and TRBJ2-7; 9 bases fit TRBD1. This CDR3 is 16 amino acids long. V lost 6 bases, J lost 0 bases, and 9 bases stayed unmatched. Germline V gene lookup returns CDR1 SNHLY and CDR2 FYNNEI. CDR3: CASRPPGQGISYEQYF. The DNA of the CDR3 is TGTGCCAGCAGACCCCCGGGACAGGGTATCTCCTACGAGCAGTACTTC.

This clonotype was seen repeatedly, ten times or more. The chain employs TRBV7-2 and TRBJ2-7, with D perhaps matching TRBD2 (6 bases). This CDR3 is built from 13 residues. Trimming removed 8 bases from V and 2 bases from J, with 13 bases in between. Germline CDR1 and CDR2: SGHTA and FQGNSA. DNA for the CDR3: TGTGCCAGCTCACCGGGAGAACCCTACGAGCAGTACTTC. Encoded protein: CASSPGEPYEQYF.

This rearrangement joins TRBV3-1 to TRBJ1-3; D remains unclear. The CDR3 has 15 amino acids. V was trimmed by 0 bases and J by 2 bases, leaving 8 bases between them. Germline CDR1 LGHDT, CDR2 YNNKEL (reference sequence). The CDR3 DNA reads as TGTGCCAGCAGCCAAGATGGCTGGGCTGGAAACACCATATATTTT. Translating gives CASSQDGWAGNTIYF.

This chain links TRBV5-4 with TRBJ2-5; D perhaps matches TRBD1 (5 bases). Trimming pared 3 bases from V and 1 base from J, leaving 10 bases between. Germline V lookup: CDR1 SGHNT, CDR2 YYREEE (reference sequence). The CDR3 has 14 amino acids. CDR3 loop: CASSSRQTQETQYF. The CDR3 DNA is TGTGCCAGCAGCTCGAGACAGACCCAAGAGACCCAGTACTTC.

This clonotype was counted only a few times. The chain combines TRBV20-1 with TRBJ2-7, with 13 bases that match TRBD2. Germline loops: CDR1 DFQATT, CDR2 SNEGSKA (reference sequence). This CDR3 spans 14 amino acids. V was clipped by 5 bases and J by 4 bases; unmatched bases: 5. Written as DNA, the CDR3 is TGCAGTGCTGCAACTAGCGGGGGGGATTACGAGCAGTACTTC. Protein: CSAATSGGDYEQYF.

With regard to this clonotype: At one end, the junction sequence differs from germline, possibly due to a read error. This rearrangement joins TRBV15 to TRBJ1-1, with TRBD1 matching 7 bases. There are 15 residues in the CDR3. Per germline, CDR1 LNHNV and CDR2 YYDKDF (reference sequence). The CDR3 sequence is CATSRDRGLYTDAFF. In DNA form, the CDR3 reads TGTGCCACCAGCAGAGACAGGGGGTTGTACACTGACGCTTTCTTT.